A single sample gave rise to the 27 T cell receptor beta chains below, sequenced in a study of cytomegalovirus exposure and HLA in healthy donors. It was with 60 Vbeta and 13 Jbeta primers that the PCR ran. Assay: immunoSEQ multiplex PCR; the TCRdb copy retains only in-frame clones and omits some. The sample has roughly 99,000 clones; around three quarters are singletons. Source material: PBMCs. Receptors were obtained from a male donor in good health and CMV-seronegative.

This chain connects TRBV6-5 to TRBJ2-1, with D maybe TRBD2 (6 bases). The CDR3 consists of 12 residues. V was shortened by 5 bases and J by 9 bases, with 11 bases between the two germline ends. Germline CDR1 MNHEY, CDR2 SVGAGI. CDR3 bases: TGTGCCAGCAGTCAGCAGGGAGGTGAGCAGTTCTTC. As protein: CASSQQGGEQFF.

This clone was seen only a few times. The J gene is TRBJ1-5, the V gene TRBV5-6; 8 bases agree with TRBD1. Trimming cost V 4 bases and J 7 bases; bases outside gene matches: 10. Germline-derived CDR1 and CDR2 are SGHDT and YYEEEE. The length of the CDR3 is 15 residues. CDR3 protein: CASSRKDREYQPQHF. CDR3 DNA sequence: TGTGCCAGCAGCCGAAAGGACAGGGAGTACCAGCCCCAGCATTTT.

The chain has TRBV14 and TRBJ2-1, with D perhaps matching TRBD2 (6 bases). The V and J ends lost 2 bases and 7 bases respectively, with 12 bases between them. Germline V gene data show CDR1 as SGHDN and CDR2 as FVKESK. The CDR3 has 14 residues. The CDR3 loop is CASSQFRGKNEQFF. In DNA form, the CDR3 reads TGTGCCAGCAGCCAATTTCGCGGGAAGAATGAGCAGTTCTTC.

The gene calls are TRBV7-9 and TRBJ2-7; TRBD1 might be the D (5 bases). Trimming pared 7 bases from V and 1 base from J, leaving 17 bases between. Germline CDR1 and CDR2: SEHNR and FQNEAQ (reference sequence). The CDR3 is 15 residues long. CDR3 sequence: CASTHPGRYSYEQYF. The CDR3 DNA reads TGTGCCAGCACCCACCCAGGGCGGTATTCCTACGAGCAGTACTTC.

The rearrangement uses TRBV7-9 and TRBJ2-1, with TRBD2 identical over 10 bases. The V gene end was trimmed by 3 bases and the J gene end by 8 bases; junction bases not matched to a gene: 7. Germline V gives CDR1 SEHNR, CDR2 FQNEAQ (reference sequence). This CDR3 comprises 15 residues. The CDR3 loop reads CASSLLPSGSYEQFF. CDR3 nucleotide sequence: TGTGCCAGCAGCTTGCTGCCTAGCGGGAGTTATGAGCAGTTCTTC.

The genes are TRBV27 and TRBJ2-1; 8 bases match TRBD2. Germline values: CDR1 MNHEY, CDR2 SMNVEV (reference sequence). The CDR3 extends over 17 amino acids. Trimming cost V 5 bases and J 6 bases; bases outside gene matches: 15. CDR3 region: CASSPRPKRELVNEQFF. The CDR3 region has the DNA TGTGCCAGCAGTCCCCGTCCTAAGCGGGAGTTGGTCAATGAGCAGTTCTTC.

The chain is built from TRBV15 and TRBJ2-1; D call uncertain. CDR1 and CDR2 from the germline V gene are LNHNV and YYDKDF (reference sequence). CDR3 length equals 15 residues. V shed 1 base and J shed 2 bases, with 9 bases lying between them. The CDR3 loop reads CATSRVAKPYNEQFF. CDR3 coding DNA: TGTGCCACCAGCAGAGTCGCGAAACCCTACAATGAGCAGTTCTTC. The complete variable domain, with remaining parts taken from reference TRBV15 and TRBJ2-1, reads DAMVIQNPRYQVTQFGKPVTLSCSQTLNHNVMYWYQQKSSQAPKLLFHYYDKDFNNEADTPDNFQSRRPNTSFCFLDIRSPGLGDTAMYLCATSRVAKPYNEQFFGPGTRLTVL.

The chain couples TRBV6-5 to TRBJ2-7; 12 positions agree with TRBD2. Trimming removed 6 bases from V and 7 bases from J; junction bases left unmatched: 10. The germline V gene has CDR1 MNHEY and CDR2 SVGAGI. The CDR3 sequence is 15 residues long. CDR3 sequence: CASRTRTSGMGEQYF. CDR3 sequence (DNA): TGTGCCAGCAGAACTCGGACTAGCGGGATGGGGGAGCAGTACTTC.

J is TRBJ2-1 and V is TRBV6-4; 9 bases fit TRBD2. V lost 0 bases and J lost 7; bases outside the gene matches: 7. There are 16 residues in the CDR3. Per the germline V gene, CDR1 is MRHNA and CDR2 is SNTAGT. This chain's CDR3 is CASSDSGLAGRNEQFF. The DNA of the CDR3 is TGTGCCAGCAGTGACTCTGGGCTAGCGGGAAGAAATGAGCAGTTCTTC.

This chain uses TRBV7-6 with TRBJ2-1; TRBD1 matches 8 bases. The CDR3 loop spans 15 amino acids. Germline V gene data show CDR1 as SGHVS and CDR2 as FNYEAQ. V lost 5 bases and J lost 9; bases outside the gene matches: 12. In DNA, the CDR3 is TGTGCCAGCAGCCTCGGCGGACAGGGAATCATTGAGCAGTTCTTC. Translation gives CASSLGGQGIIEQFF.

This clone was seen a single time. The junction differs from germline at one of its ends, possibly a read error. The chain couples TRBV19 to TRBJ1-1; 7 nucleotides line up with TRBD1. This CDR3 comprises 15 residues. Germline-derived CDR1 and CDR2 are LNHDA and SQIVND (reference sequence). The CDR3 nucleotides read TGTGCCAGTAGGATAGAACAGGGGACGCCGGCTGAAGCTTTCTTT. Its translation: CASRIEQGTPAEAFF.

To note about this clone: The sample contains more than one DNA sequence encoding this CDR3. In nucleotides, the CDR3 is TGCGCCAGCAGCCAAGTGTTGGGACAGGGCAAGCCACATCAGCCCCAGCATTTT. Translating gives CASSQVLGQGKPHQPQHF. This sequence joins TRBV4-1 and TRBJ1-5, with TRBD1 matching over 9 bases. CDR3 size: 18 residues. Germline V gene data show CDR1 as MGHRA and CDR2 as YSYEKL. V was clipped by 1 base and J by 5 bases; unmatched bases: 12.

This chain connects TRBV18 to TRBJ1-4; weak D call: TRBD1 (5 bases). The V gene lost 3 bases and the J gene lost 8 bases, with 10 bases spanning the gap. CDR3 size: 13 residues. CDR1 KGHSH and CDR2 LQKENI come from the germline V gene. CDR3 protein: CASSPATEEKLFF. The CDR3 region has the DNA TGTGCCAGCTCACCGGCGACAGAGGAAAAACTGTTTTTT.

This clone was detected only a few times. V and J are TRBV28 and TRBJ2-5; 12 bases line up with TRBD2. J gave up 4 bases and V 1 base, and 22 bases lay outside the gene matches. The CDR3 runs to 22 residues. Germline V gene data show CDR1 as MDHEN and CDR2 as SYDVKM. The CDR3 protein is CASSLSPLGRTLLAGGRETQYF. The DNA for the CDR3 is TGTGCCAGCAGTTTATCACCTCTTGGCCGCACCCTCCTAGCGGGGGGGAGAGAGACCCAGTACTTC. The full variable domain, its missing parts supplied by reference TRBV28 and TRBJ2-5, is DVKVTQSSRYLVKRTGEKVFLECVQDMDHENMFWYRQDPGLGLRLIYFSYDVKMKEKGDIPEGYSVSREKKERFSLILESASTNQTSMYLCASSLSPLGRTLLAGGRETQYFGPGTRLLVL.

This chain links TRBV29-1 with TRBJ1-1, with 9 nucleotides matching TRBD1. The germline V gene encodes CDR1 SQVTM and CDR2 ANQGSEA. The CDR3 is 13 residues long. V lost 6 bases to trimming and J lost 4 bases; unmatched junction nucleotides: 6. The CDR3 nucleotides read TGCAGCGTGACAGGGGGGTTAGGCACTGAAGCTTTCTTT. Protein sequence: CSVTGGLGTEAFF. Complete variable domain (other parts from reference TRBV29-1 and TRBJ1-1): SAVISQKPSRDICQRGTSLTIQCQVDSQVTMMFWYRQQPGQSLTLIATANQGSEATYESGFVIDKFPISRPNLTFSTLTVSNMSPEDSSIYLCSVTGGLGTEAFFGQGTRLTVV.

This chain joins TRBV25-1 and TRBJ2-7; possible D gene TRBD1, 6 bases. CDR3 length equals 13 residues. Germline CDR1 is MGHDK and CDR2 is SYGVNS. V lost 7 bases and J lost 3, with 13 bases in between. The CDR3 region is CASTRTDNYEQYF. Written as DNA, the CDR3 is TGTGCCAGCACGAGGACAGACAACTACGAGCAGTACTTC.

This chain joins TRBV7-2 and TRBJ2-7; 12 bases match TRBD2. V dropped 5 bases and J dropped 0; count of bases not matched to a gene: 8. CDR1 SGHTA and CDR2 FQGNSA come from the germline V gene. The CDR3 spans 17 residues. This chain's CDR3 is CASSPRTSGAYSYEQYF. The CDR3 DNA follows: TGTGCCAGCAGCCCGAGGACTAGCGGGGCCTACTCCTACGAGCAGTACTTC.

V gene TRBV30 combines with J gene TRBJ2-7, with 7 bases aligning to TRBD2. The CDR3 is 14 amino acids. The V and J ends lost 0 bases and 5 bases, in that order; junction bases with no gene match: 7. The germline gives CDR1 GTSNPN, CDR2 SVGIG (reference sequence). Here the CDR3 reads CAWSVREEGHEQYF. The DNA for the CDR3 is TGTGCCTGGAGTGTACGGGAGGAAGGCCACGAGCAGTACTTC.

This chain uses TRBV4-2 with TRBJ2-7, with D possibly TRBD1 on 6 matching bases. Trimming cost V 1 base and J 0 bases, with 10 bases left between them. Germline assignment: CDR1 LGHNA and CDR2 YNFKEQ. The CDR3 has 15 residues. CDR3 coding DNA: TGTGCCAGCAGCCAAGGGCAGGGGAGCTCCTACGAGCAGTACTTC. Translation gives CASSQGQGSSYEQYF.

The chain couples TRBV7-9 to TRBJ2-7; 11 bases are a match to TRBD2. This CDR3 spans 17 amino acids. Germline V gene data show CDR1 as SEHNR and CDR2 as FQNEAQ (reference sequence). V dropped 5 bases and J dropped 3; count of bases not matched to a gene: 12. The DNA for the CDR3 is TGTGCCAGCAGCGGAAAGGAGGCTAGCGGGAGGAACTACGAGCAGTACTTC. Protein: CASSGKEASGRNYEQYF.

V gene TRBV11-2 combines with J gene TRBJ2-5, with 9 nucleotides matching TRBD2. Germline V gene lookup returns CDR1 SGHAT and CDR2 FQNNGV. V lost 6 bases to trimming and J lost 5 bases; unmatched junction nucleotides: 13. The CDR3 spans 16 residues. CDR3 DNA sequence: TGTGCCAGCAGTTTTGTTAGCGGGAGTGAGCGGGAGACCCAGTACTTC. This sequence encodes CASSFVSGSERETQYF.

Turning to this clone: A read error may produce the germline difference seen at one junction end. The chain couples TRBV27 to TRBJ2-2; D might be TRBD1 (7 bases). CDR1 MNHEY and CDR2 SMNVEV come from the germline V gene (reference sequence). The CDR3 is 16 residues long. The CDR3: CASRGQPSLLARELSF. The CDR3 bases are TGTGCCAGCAGGGGACAGCCCTCCCTACTTGCCCGGGAGCTGTCTTTT.

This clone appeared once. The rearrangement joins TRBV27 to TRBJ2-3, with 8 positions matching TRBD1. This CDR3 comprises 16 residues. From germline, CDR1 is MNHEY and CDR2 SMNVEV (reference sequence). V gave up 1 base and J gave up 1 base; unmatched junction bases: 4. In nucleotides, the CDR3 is TGTGCCAGCAGTTTATTGGACAGGGTTGGCACAGATACGCAGTATTTT. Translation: CASSLLDRVGTDTQYF.

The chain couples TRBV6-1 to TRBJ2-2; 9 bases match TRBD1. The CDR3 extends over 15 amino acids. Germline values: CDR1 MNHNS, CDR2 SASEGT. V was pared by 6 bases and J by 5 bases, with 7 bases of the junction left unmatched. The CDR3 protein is CASRAGQGVTGELFF. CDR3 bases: TGTGCCAGCAGGGCGGGACAGGGAGTTACCGGGGAGCTGTTTTTT.

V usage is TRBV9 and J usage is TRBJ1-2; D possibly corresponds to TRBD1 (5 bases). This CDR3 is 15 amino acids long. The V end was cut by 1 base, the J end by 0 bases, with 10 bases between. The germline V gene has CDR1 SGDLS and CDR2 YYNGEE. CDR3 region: CASSVKEGANYGYTF. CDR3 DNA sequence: TGTGCCAGCAGCGTAAAGGAAGGGGCTAACTATGGCTACACCTTC.

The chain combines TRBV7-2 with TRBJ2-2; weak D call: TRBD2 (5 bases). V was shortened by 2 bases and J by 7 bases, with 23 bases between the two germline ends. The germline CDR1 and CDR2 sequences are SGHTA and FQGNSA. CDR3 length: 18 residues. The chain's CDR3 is CASSLRLIGIGSVGELFF. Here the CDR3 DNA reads TGTGCCAGCAGCTTACGACTAATTGGAATAGGTTCCGTCGGGGAGCTGTTTTTT.

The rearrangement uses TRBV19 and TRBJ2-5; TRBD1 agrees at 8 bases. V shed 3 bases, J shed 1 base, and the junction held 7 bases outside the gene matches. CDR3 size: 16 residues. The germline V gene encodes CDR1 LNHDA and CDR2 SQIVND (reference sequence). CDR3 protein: CASSIRTGQVQETQYF. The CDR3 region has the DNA TGTGCCAGTAGTATTCGTACGGGACAGGTCCAAGAGACCCAGTACTTC.